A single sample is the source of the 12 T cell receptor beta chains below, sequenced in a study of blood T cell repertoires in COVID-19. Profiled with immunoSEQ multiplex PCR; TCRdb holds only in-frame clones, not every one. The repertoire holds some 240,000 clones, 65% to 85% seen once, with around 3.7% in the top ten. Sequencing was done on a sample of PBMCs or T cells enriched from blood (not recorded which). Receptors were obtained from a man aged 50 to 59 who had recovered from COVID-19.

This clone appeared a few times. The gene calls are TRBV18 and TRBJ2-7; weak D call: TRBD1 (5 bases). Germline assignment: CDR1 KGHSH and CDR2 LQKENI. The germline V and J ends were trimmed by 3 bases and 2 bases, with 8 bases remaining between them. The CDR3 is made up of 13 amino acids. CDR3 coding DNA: TGTGCCAGCTCACCGACAGCTACCTACGAGCAGTACTTC. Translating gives CASSPTATYEQYF.

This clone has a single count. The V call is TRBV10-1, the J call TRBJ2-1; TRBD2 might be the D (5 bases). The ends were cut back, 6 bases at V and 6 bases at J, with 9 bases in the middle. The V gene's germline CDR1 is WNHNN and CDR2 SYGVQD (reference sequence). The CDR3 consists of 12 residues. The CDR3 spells CASSLRGNEQFF. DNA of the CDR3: TGCGCCAGCAGCCTACGGGGCAATGAGCAGTTCTTC.

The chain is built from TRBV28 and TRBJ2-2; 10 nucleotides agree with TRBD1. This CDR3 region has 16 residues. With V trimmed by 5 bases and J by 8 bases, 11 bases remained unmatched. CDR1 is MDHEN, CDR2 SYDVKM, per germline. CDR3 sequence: CASSRPGQGKRGELFF. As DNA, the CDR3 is TGTGCCAGCAGTCGTCCGGGACAGGGGAAGCGGGGGGAGCTGTTTTTT.

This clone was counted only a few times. The chain's CDR3 is CASSFGAGGGNTIYF. The CDR3 nucleotides read TGTGCCAGCAGCTTCGGCGCAGGGGGTGGAAACACCATATATTTT. The chain recombines TRBV7-6 with TRBJ1-3, with 7 bases aligning to TRBD1. This CDR3 contains 15 residues. V shed 3 bases, J shed 3 bases, and the junction held 5 bases outside the gene matches. The germline gives CDR1 SGHVS, CDR2 FNYEAQ.

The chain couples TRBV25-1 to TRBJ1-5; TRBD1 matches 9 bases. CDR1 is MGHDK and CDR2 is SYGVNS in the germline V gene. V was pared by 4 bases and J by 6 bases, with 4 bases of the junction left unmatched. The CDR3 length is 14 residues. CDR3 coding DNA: TGTGCCAGCAGTGGAACAGGGGGCCCTCAGCCCCAGCATTTT. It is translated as CASSGTGGPQPQHF.

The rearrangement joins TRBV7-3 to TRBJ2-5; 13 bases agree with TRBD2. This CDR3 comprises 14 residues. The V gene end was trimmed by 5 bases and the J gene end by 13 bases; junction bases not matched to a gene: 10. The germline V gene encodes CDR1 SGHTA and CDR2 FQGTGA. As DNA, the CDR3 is TGTGCCAGCAGCCCCGGGACTAGCGGGGCCCCATGGTACTTC. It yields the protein CASSPGTSGAPWYF.

The CDR3 loop reads CASSYLQGHNEQFF. CDR3 bases: TGTGCCAGCAGTTATCTCCAGGGGCACAATGAGCAGTTCTTC. The V gene is TRBV7-9, the J gene TRBJ2-1; TRBD1 is a possible D gene (6 bases). The CDR3 is 14 residues long. V lost 6 bases, J lost 5 bases, and 14 bases lay in between. From germline, CDR1 is SEHNR and CDR2 FQNEAQ (reference sequence).

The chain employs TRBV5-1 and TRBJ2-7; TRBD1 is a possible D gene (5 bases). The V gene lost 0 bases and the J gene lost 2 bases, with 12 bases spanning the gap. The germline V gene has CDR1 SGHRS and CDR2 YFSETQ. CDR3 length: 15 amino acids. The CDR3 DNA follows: TGCGCCAGCAGCTTGGCCGGAAGGGGCCCCTACGAGCAGTACTTC. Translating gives CASSLAGRGPYEQYF.

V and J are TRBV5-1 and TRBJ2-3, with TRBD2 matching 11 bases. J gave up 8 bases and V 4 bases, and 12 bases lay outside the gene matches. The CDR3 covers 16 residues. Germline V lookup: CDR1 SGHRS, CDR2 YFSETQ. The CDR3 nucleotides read TGCGCCAGCAGCCTAGCTAGCGGGGGGCCTCGGGGTACGCAGTATTTT. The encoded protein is CASSLASGGPRGTQYF.

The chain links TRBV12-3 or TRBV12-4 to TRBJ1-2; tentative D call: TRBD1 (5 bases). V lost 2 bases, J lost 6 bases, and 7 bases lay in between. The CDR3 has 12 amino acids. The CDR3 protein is CASSLRGDGYTF. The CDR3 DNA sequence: TGTGCCAGCAGTTTACGGGGGGATGGCTACACCTTC.

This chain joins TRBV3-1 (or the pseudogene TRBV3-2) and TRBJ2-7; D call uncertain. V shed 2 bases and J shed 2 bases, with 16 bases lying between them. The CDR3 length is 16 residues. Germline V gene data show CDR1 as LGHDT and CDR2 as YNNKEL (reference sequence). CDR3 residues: CASSQHPNQRTYEQYF. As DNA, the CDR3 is TGTGCCAGCAGCCAACACCCAAACCAGAGGACCTACGAGCAGTACTTC.

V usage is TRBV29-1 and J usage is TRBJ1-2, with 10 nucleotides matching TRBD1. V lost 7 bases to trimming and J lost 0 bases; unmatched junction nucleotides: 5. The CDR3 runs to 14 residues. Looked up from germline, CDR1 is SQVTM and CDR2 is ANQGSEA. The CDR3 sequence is CSAGDRGSNYGYTF. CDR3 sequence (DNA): TGCAGCGCTGGGGACAGGGGATCTAACTATGGCTACACCTTC.